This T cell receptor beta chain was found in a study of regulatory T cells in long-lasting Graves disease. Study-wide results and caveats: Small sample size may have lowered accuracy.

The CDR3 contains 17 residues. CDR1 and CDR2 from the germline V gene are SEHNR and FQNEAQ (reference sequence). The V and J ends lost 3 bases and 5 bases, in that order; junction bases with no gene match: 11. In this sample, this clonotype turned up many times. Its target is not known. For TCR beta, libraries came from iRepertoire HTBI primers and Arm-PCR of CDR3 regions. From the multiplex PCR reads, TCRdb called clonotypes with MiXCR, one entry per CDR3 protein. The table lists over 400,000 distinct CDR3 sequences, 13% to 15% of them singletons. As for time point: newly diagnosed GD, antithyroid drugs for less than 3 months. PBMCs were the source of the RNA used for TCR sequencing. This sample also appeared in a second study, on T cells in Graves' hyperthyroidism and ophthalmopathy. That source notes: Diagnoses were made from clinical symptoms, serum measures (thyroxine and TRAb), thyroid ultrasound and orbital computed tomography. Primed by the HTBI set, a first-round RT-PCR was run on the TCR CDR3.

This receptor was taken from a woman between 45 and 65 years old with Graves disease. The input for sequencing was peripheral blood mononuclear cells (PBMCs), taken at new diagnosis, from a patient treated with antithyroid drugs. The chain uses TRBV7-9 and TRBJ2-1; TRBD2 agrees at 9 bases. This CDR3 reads CASSFPGVAGEDNEQFF. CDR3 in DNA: TGTGCCAGCAGCTTCCCAGGGGTAGCGGGAGAAGACAATGAGCAGTTCTTC.